What follows are 29 T cell receptor beta chains derived from one specimen sequenced in a study of PD-L1 blockade in urothelial cancer. Profiling relied on immunoSEQ multiplex PCR, and the TCRdb table lists in-frame clones only, not all of them. The sample holds some 120,000 clones; approximately 89% are singletons and the top ten take around 4%. As to time point: peripheral blood 6 weeks after treatment start. The input for sequencing was PBMCs, taken around atezolizumab (anti-PD-L1) treatment. The source of these receptors is a man aged 55-75 years with urothelial cancer.

V usage is TRBV5-5 and J usage is TRBJ2-7, with D perhaps matching TRBD2 (6 bases). Germline V gene sequence: CDR1 SGHKS, CDR2 YYEKEE (reference sequence). The CDR3 extends over 15 amino acids. The V end was cut by 0 bases, the J end by 1 base, with 11 bases between. The CDR3 protein is CASSLVTAGSYEQYF. For the CDR3, the DNA is TGTGCCAGCAGCTTGGTTACGGCGGGATCCTACGAGCAGTACTTC.

This chain connects TRBV30 to TRBJ2-4; TRBD2 matches 7 bases. Looked up from germline, CDR1 is GTSNPN and CDR2 is SVGIG (reference sequence). V was pared by 1 base and J by 9 bases, with 3 bases of the junction left unmatched. The CDR3 has 12 residues. The CDR3 here is CAWSGGGGIQYF. CDR3 DNA sequence: TGTGCCTGGAGTGGGGGCGGGGGCATTCAGTACTTC.

V and J are TRBV7-9 and TRBJ2-7; D possibly corresponds to TRBD1 (6 bases). The germline CDR1 and CDR2 sequences are SEHNR and FQNEAQ (reference sequence). This CDR3 is built from 15 residues. The ends were cut back, 8 bases at V and 3 bases at J, with 20 bases in the middle. CDR3 nucleotides: TGTGCCAGCCAACGGACAGTGGGGAGCGGCTACGAGCAGTACTTC. Amino acid sequence: CASQRTVGSGYEQYF. The variable domain in full, completed from reference TRBV7-9 and TRBJ2-7, reads DTGVSQNPRHKITKRGQNVTFRCDPISEHNRLYWYRQTLGQGPEFLTYFQNEAQLEKSRLLSDRFSAERPKGSFSTLEIQRTEQGDSAMYLCASQRTVGSGYEQYFGPGTRLTVT.

This chain uses TRBV11-3 with TRBJ1-3, with D possibly being TRBD1 (6 bases). Per germline, CDR1 SGHNT and CDR2 YENEEA. The CDR3 has 16 amino acids. Between the trimmed V and J ends, which lost 5 bases and 0 bases, there was a span of 14 bases. The CDR3 spells CASSLDIQGSGNTIYF. CDR3 coding DNA: TGTGCCAGCAGCCTGGATATACAGGGCTCTGGAAACACCATATATTTT. Full variable domain (remainder filled in from reference TRBV11-3 and TRBJ1-3): EAGVVQSPRYKIIEKKQPVAFWCNPISGHNTLYWYLQNLGQGPELLIRYENEEAVDDSQLPKDRFSAERLKGVDSTLKIQPAELGDSAVYLCASSLDIQGSGNTIYFGEGSWLTVV.

The chain carries TRBV7-8 and TRBJ1-5; D is uncertain. V was trimmed by 1 base and J by 6 bases, leaving 7 bases between them. The CDR3 consists of 13 residues. CDR1 SGHVS and CDR2 FQNEAQ come from the germline V gene. The CDR3 DNA is TGTGCCAGCAGCTTAGAACTTGGTCAGCCCCAGCATTTT. As protein: CASSLELGQPQHF.

V usage is TRBV2 and J usage is TRBJ2-1, with D possibly TRBD2 on 5 matching bases. CDR1 SNHLY and CDR2 FYNNEI come from the germline V gene. The CDR3 is made up of 13 amino acids. V was pared by 1 base and J by 11 bases, with 12 bases between. CDR3 DNA: TGTGCCAGCAGTGAAGTACGGGAAGGACAGCAGTTCTTC. Translating it yields CASSEVREGQQFF. The variable domain in full, completed from reference TRBV2 and TRBJ2-1, reads EPEVTQTPSHQVTQMGQEVILRCVPISNHLYFYWYRQILGQKVEFLVSFYNNEISEKSEIFDDQFSVERPDGSNFTLKIRSTKLEDSAMYFCASSEVREGQQFFGPGTRLTVL.

The CDR3 spells CASSLDQGLIYEQYF. CDR3 in DNA: TGTGCCAGCAGCTTAGATCAGGGTTTAATCTACGAGCAGTACTTC. The genes are TRBV7-8 and TRBJ2-7; D possibly corresponds to TRBD1 (5 bases). The CDR3 has 15 amino acids. V was shortened by 1 base and J by 3 bases, with 13 bases between the two germline ends. Per the germline V gene, CDR1 is SGHVS and CDR2 is FQNEAQ.

The J gene is TRBJ1-2, the V gene TRBV19, with D perhaps matching TRBD1 (5 bases). V lost 5 bases and J lost 8, with 12 bases in between. The CDR3 totals 12 residues. Germline values: CDR1 LNHDA, CDR2 SQIVND (reference sequence). DNA for the CDR3: TGTGCCAGTAGTTGGCAGGGCGGAGGCTACACCTTC. Encoded protein: CASSWQGGGYTF.

The rearrangement links TRBV5-4 to TRBJ2-2; the match to TRBD1 covers 8 bases. J was trimmed by 4 bases and V by 4 bases; bases with no gene match: 15. The CDR3 totals 18 residues. The V gene's germline CDR1 is SGHNT and CDR2 YYREEE (reference sequence). CDR3 amino acids: CASSRGGQGAPLTGELFF. In DNA, the CDR3 is TGTGCCAGCAGCCGCGGAGGACAGGGAGCGCCCCTCACCGGGGAGCTGTTTTTT. The full variable domain, in which reference TRBV5-4 and TRBJ2-2 provide the parts outside the CDR3, is ETGVTQSPTHLIKTRGQQVTLRCSSQSGHNTVSWYQQALGQGPQFIFQYYREEENGRGNFPPRFSGLQFPNYSSELNVNALELDDSALYLCASSRGGQGAPLTGELFFGEGSRLTVL.

CDR3 sequence: CASSEFSGGAVDTQYF. The CDR3 DNA reads as TGTGCCAGCAGTGAATTCAGCGGGGGGGCGGTAGATACGCAGTATTTT. This rearrangement joins TRBV6-1 to TRBJ2-3; 10 bases map to TRBD2. The CDR3 length is 16 residues. Per the germline V gene, CDR1 is MNHNS and CDR2 is SASEGT. V trimming: 2 bases; J trimming: 5 bases; junction bases outside the gene matches: 7.

The chain carries TRBV2 and TRBJ2-5; 7 nucleotides align to TRBD2. CDR1 SNHLY and CDR2 FYNNEI come from the germline V gene. The CDR3 has 15 residues. J gave up 0 bases and V 0 bases, and 1 base lay outside the gene matches. The CDR3 protein is CASSEAGGYQETQYF. The CDR3 DNA sequence: TGTGCCAGCAGTGAAGCGGGGGGGTACCAAGAGACCCAGTACTTC.

CDR3 DNA: TGTGCCAGCAGCCAAGATCGCGCCAGCGGAACTTACAATGAGCAGTTCTTC. Protein: CASSQDRASGTYNEQFF. V gene TRBV4-2 combines with J gene TRBJ2-1; the D gene is possibly TRBD2 (5 bases). V dropped 0 bases and J dropped 4 bases, with 16 bases sitting between them. This CDR3 has 17 amino acids. Germline CDR1 reads LGHNA; CDR2 reads YNFKEQ.

V usage is TRBV15 and J usage is TRBJ2-1; TRBD2 matches 11 bases. This CDR3 is 18 amino acids long. Unmatched junction bases numbered 10, after V lost 5 bases and J lost 1 base. In germline, CDR1 is LNHNV, CDR2 YYDKDF (reference sequence). CDR3 protein: CATSRYGLAGGSYNEQFF. CDR3 DNA: TGTGCCACCAGCCGATATGGACTAGCGGGCGGTTCCTACAATGAGCAGTTCTTC.

The chain links TRBV5-6 to TRBJ2-1; D is possibly TRBD1 (5 bases). CDR1 and CDR2 from the germline V gene are SGHDT and YYEEEE. V dropped 2 bases and J dropped 2 bases, with 11 bases sitting between them. This CDR3 has 15 residues. CDR3 DNA sequence: TGTGCCAGCAGCTTAGGGTTGGACACCTACAATGAGCAGTTCTTC. It is translated as CASSLGLDTYNEQFF.

This clone was counted once. This chain uses TRBV27 with TRBJ2-1; 7 nucleotides agree with TRBD1. After removal of 8 bases from V and 4 bases from J, the junction contained 8 bases not matched to a gene. Germline V gene data show CDR1 as MNHEY and CDR2 as SMNVEV (reference sequence). The CDR3 is 14 residues long. DNA for the CDR3: TGTGCCAGCGGCAGACAGGGATCATACAATGAGCAGTTCTTC. Protein sequence: CASGRQGSYNEQFF.

This clone was observed a few times. This rearrangement joins TRBV5-1 to TRBJ2-1, with 12 bases matching TRBD2. There are 15 residues in the CDR3. The trim removed 4 bases at V and 4 bases at J, leaving 3 bases unmatched. Germline V lookup: CDR1 SGHRS, CDR2 YFSETQ. The DNA for the CDR3 is TGCGCCAGCAGCCGGACTAGCGGGGCTTACAATGAGCAGTTCTTC. Encoded protein: CASSRTSGAYNEQFF.

This chain links TRBV28 with TRBJ2-7; 10 bases are shared with TRBD1. The V gene's germline CDR1 is MDHEN and CDR2 SYDVKM. With V trimmed by 7 bases and J by 4 bases, 7 bases remained unmatched. The CDR3 runs to 14 residues. The CDR3 sequence: CASNPGTGAYEQYF. For the CDR3, the DNA is TGTGCCAGCAACCCTGGGACAGGGGCGTACGAGCAGTACTTC. Complete variable domain (other parts from reference TRBV28 and TRBJ2-7): DVKVTQSSRYLVKRTGEKVFLECVQDMDHENMFWYRQDPGLGLRLIYFSYDVKMKEKGDIPEGYSVSREKKERFSLILESASTNQTSMYLCASNPGTGAYEQYFGPGTRLTVT.

The gene calls are TRBV6-5 and TRBJ2-7, with 8 bases aligning to TRBD1. The CDR3 sequence is 15 residues long. The J segment lost 3 bases and the V segment lost 6 bases, leaving 10 bases of the junction unmatched. Germline-derived CDR1 and CDR2 are MNHEY and SVGAGI. CDR3 region: CASSPRQGKGYEQYF. CDR3 coding DNA: TGTGCCAGCAGCCCCCGACAGGGGAAGGGCTACGAGCAGTACTTC.

The chain recombines TRBV11-2 with TRBJ2-7; 7 bases fit TRBD2. The CDR3 loop spans 15 amino acids. V lost 3 bases to trimming and J lost 5 bases; unmatched junction nucleotides: 10. Per germline, CDR1 SGHAT and CDR2 FQNNGV. This chain's CDR3 is CASSFGVPGRDEQYF. The CDR3 nucleotides are TGTGCCAGCAGCTTTGGGGTGCCAGGGAGGGACGAGCAGTACTTC.

V is TRBV7-2 and J is TRBJ2-1, with 11 bases identical to TRBD2. The ends lost 2 bases at V and 3 bases at J; junction bases unmatched: 3. CDR3 length equals 16 residues. Germline CDR1 SGHTA, CDR2 FQGNSA. DNA for the CDR3: TGTGCCAGCAGCTTACTGGGACTAGCGGACTACAATGAGCAGTTCTTC. It specifies CASSLLGLADYNEQFF.

This clone came up once. V usage is TRBV5-8 and J usage is TRBJ2-5; 9 nucleotides agree with TRBD1. J lost 2 bases, V lost 0 bases, and 5 bases had no gene match. The CDR3 totals 16 residues. The germline gives CDR1 SGHTS, CDR2 YDEGEE. CDR3 coding DNA: TGTGCCAGCAGCTTGGGTTCGACAGGGGGTCAAGAGACCCAGTACTTC. Translating gives CASSLGSTGGQETQYF.

The chain joins TRBV6-5 to TRBJ1-4; possibly TRBD1 for D (6 bases). The length of the CDR3 is 12 residues. Per the germline V gene, CDR1 is MNHEY and CDR2 is SVGAGI. The CDR3 region is CASGTQNEKLFF. For the CDR3, the DNA is TGTGCTTCTGGGACACAAAATGAAAAACTGTTTTTT.

The rearrangement uses TRBV4-1 and TRBJ2-3, with 7 bases aligning to TRBD1. CDR3 length: 13 amino acids. The V gene end was trimmed by 0 bases and the J gene end by 8 bases; junction bases not matched to a gene: 2. Germline V gene lookup returns CDR1 MGHRA and CDR2 YSYEKL. The CDR3 sequence: CASSQEDRSTQYF. DNA for the CDR3: TGCGCCAGCAGCCAAGAGGACAGGAGTACGCAGTATTTT.

V is TRBV4-2 and J is TRBJ2-3; 9 bases line up with TRBD1. The CDR3 is made up of 19 amino acids. Unmatched junction bases numbered 20, after V lost 10 bases and J lost 0 bases. Germline CDR1 and CDR2: LGHNA and YNFKEQ. The CDR3 region is CATSQEGYRGLPSTDTQYF. CDR3 sequence (DNA): TGTGCCACCTCGCAAGAGGGTTACAGGGGGCTTCCTAGCACAGATACGCAGTATTTT.

The rearrangement uses TRBV7-2 and TRBJ2-3, with D perhaps matching TRBD2 (5 bases). Deletions cut 1 base from V and 7 bases from J, with 21 bases between. The length of the CDR3 is 17 residues. Germline assignment: CDR1 SGHTA and CDR2 FQGNSA. This CDR3 is CASSLVAFRTSQNTQYF. The CDR3 bases are TGTGCCAGCAGCTTAGTCGCGTTTCGGACTTCGCAGAATACGCAGTATTTT. Full variable domain (rest looked up from reference TRBV7-2 and TRBJ2-3): GAGVSQSPSNKVTEKGKDVELRCDPISGHTALYWYRQSLGQGLEFLIYFQGNSAPDKSGLPSDRFSAERTGGSVSTLTIQRTQQEDSAVYLCASSLVAFRTSQNTQYFGPGTRLTVL.

The rearrangement joins TRBV15 to TRBJ1-2; D is uncertain. There are 13 residues in the CDR3. Trimming took 8 bases from V and 4 from J, leaving 14 bases between them. Per germline, CDR1 LNHNV and CDR2 YYDKDF (reference sequence). Here the CDR3 reads CATRSTDSYGYTF. CDR3 sequence (DNA): TGTGCCACCCGGTCCACGGACTCCTATGGCTACACCTTC.

V and J are TRBV2 and TRBJ2-3; 8 nucleotides match TRBD1. Germline CDR1 reads SNHLY; CDR2 reads FYNNEI. V was clipped by 8 bases and J by 4 bases; unmatched bases: 8. This CDR3 has 14 residues. CDR3 sequence reads: CASRRQGSADTQYF. The CDR3 DNA reads as TGTGCCAGCCGTAGACAGGGGAGCGCAGATACGCAGTATTTT.

The rearrangement joins TRBV2 to TRBJ2-3; TRBD2 aligns across 15 bases. V lost 3 bases to trimming and J lost 5 bases; unmatched junction nucleotides: 9. CDR1 and CDR2 from the germline V gene are SNHLY and FYNNEI. The CDR3 extends over 18 amino acids. CDR3 nucleotides: TGTGCCAGCAGTGAGGGCGGGACTAGCGGGGGGCGAATAGATACGCAGTATTTT. Its translation: CASSEGGTSGGRIDTQYF.

This chain uses TRBV18 with TRBJ1-5, with TRBD1 matching 7 bases. CDR3 length: 14 residues. Germline lookup yields CDR1 KGHSH and CDR2 LQKENI. After removal of 4 bases from V and 4 bases from J, the junction contained 4 bases not matched to a gene. The CDR3 loop is CASSLTGANQPQHF. The CDR3 coding sequence is TGTGCCAGCTCACTCACAGGGGCGAATCAGCCCCAGCATTTT.